One T cell receptor (beta chain) is described in this entry. As yet, its antigen is unknown. The treatment denotes: oral pan-JAK inhibitor, 5-10 mg twice daily. The data derive from a study of CD8+ T cells in alopecia areata. Extracted RNA was reverse transcribed, and the resulting cDNA served as sequencing template. Using immunoSEQ multiplex PCR, the repertoire was profiled, and TCRdb retains in-frame clones only, with some absent. The repertoire holds approximately 170,000 clones, with 45% to 75% as singletons. Trimming cost V 7 bases and J 3 bases; bases outside gene matches: 2. Germline V gene sequence: CDR1 SQVTM, CDR2 ANQGSEA. This CDR3 contains 11 residues. Overall study findings and caveats: Greater clonality was observed in lesional scalp samples, especially alopecia totalis/universalis, versus normal scalp.

J is TRBJ2-7 and V is TRBV29-1, with 8 bases fitting TRBD2. The source was CD4+ T cells sorted from blood, collected at week 4, from a patient treated with tofacitinib. This sequence was found in a human donor with alopecia areata. This CDR3 reads CSAAGVYEQYF. In DNA, the CDR3 is TGCAGCGCAGCGGGGGTCTACGAGCAGTACTTC.